These 2 T cell receptor beta chains were all obtained from the same sample, sequenced in a study of T cell responses to AZD1222 COVID-19 vaccine. Sequencing was performed with immunoSEQ multiplex PCR; in TCRdb, only in-frame clones are kept and a portion is missing. The sample carries approximately 150,000 clones, roughly 89% recorded once. Sequenced material: peripheral blood, taken 28 days after the second dose of the MenACWY control vaccine. The receptors here all came from an adult who received the MenACWY meningococcal vaccine as a control.

This chain joins TRBV6-5 and TRBJ2-7; 10 bases line up with TRBD1. The V and J ends lost 2 bases and 2 bases, in that order; junction bases with no gene match: 3. The CDR3 runs 15 residues. The germline V gene has CDR1 MNHEY and CDR2 SVGAGI. CDR3 in DNA: TGTGCCAGCAGTTACAGGGGGACAGGGGCCTACGAGCAGTACTTC. This sequence encodes CASSYRGTGAYEQYF.

This clone has a single count. The rearrangement joins TRBV5-4 to TRBJ2-5, with D perhaps being TRBD1 or TRBD2 (5 bases each). The germline V and J ends were trimmed by 4 bases and 5 bases, with 18 bases remaining between them. From germline, CDR1 is SGHNT and CDR2 YYREEE (reference sequence). This CDR3 contains 15 residues. The CDR3 DNA reads TGTGCCAGCAGCACCGGGGCGGTTTCTAGTGAGACCCAGTACTTC. It translates to CASSTGAVSSETQYF. Drawing the rest from reference TRBV5-4 and TRBJ2-5, the complete variable domain is ETGVTQSPTHLIKTRGQQVTLRCSSQSGHNTVSWYQQALGQGPQFIFQYYREEENGRGNFPPRFSGLQFPNYSSELNVNALELDDSALYLCASSTGAVSSETQYFGPGTRLLVL.